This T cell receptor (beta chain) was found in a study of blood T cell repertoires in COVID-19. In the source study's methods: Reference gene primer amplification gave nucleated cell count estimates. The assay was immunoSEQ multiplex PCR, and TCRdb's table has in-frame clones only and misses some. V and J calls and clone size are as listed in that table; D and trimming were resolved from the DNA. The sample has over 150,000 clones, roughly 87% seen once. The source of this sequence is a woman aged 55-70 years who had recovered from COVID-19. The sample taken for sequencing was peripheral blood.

The CDR3 DNA follows: TGTGCCAGCAGTTACTCGTTGAGCTCCTACAATGAGCAGTTCTTC. Its protein is CASSYSLSSYNEQFF. The chain uses TRBV6-5 and TRBJ2-1; D not certain. V lost 0 bases and J lost 0, with 6 bases in between. The CDR3 loop spans 15 amino acids. CDR1 is MNHEY, CDR2 SVGAGI, per germline.